The 25 T cell receptor beta chains listed next were all sequenced from one sample in a study of T cell responses to AZD1222 COVID-19 vaccine. The data were produced by immunoSEQ multiplex PCR, yet TCRdb's version contains in-frame clones alone and is incomplete. The sample has some 150,000 clones, about nine tenths seen once. Specimen: peripheral blood, collected on day 0 of AZD1222 vaccination. All receptors derive from an adult in good health.

This clone was found once. This chain links TRBV2 with TRBJ2-3, with 11 bases lining up with TRBD2. This CDR3 is 16 amino acids long. Germline V gene lookup returns CDR1 SNHLY and CDR2 FYNNEI. V shed 10 bases, J shed 2 bases, and the junction held 11 bases outside the gene matches. The CDR3 reads CATLAGVFLSTDTQYF. In DNA form, the CDR3 reads TGTGCCACACTAGCGGGAGTCTTCCTATCCACAGATACGCAGTATTTT.

The chain has TRBV5-1 and TRBJ2-6; possibly TRBD2 for D (6 bases). Germline V gives CDR1 SGHRS, CDR2 YFSETQ. The CDR3 consists of 14 residues. V shed 0 bases and J shed 9 bases, with 10 bases lying between them. CDR3 region: CASSLAPGVNVLTF. CDR3 in DNA: TGCGCCAGCAGCTTGGCCCCGGGAGTCAACGTCCTGACTTTC.

The chain combines TRBV2 with TRBJ2-2; TRBD1 matches at 10 bases. The length of the CDR3 is 18 residues. In germline, CDR1 is SNHLY, CDR2 FYNNEI. Losses at the gene ends were 4 bases for V and 6 bases for J; bases not matched to a gene: 14. The CDR3 nucleotides are TGTGCCAGCAGTGTACCCGGGACAGGGGTATTTTTGGCCGGGGAGCTGTTTTTT. The encoded protein is CASSVPGTGVFLAGELFF.

The chain combines TRBV28 with TRBJ1-1, with 7 bases lining up with TRBD1. Germline V gene sequence: CDR1 MDHEN, CDR2 SYDVKM. The CDR3 has 13 residues. V shed 2 bases, J shed 5 bases, and the junction held 2 bases outside the gene matches. The chain's CDR3 is CASSLIQGTEAFF. Here the CDR3 DNA reads TGTGCCAGCAGTTTAATACAGGGGACTGAAGCTTTCTTT.

This chain connects TRBV7-9 to TRBJ2-4; TRBD2 aligns across 8 bases. The length of the CDR3 is 15 residues. Germline V lookup: CDR1 SEHNR, CDR2 FQNEAQ (reference sequence). With V trimmed by 6 bases and J by 9 bases, 13 bases remained unmatched. The chain's CDR3 is CASSTSAPGGSIQYF. For the CDR3, the DNA is TGTGCCAGCAGTACCTCTGCCCCGGGGGGGAGCATTCAGTACTTC.

This chain connects TRBV29-1 to TRBJ1-1, with no clear D. Trimming cost V 3 bases and J 6 bases, with 5 bases left between them. The CDR3 spans 10 residues. The V gene's germline CDR1 is SQVTM and CDR2 ANQGSEA. The CDR3, as DNA: TGCAGCGTTGACCCAGCTGAAGCTTTCTTT. Protein product: CSVDPAEAFF.

Written as DNA, the CDR3 is TGTGCCAGCAGTTACTCTGGGCAGGGTAACTATGGCTACACCTTC. This codes for CASSYSGQGNYGYTF. This chain connects TRBV6-6 to TRBJ1-2; D may be TRBD1 (5 bases). The CDR3 has 15 amino acids. Deletions cut 0 bases from V and 1 base from J, with 9 bases between. Per germline, CDR1 MNHNY and CDR2 SVGAGI (reference sequence).

The chain carries TRBV4-1 and TRBJ2-7, with D unresolved. The CDR3 sequence is 17 residues long. V lost 0 bases to trimming and J lost 0 bases, with 15 bases between them. Germline CDR1 MGHRA, CDR2 YSYEKL. The CDR3 loop is CASSQEIRSIISYEQYF. For the CDR3, the DNA is TGCGCCAGCAGCCAAGAAATAAGGAGTATCATCTCCTACGAGCAGTACTTC.

J is TRBJ1-5 and V is TRBV6-1; no clear D. V was shortened by 1 base and J by 6 bases, with 1 base between the two germline ends. The CDR3 is made up of 11 amino acids. Germline V lookup: CDR1 MNHNS, CDR2 SASEGT. The chain's CDR3 is CASSEGQPQHF. In DNA, the CDR3 is TGTGCCAGCAGTGAAGGTCAGCCCCAGCATTTT.

The V gene is TRBV27, the J gene TRBJ2-7, with TRBD1 matching over 7 bases. This CDR3 region has 15 residues. V was clipped by 5 bases and J by 6 bases; unmatched bases: 13. Germline loops: CDR1 MNHEY, CDR2 SMNVEV (reference sequence). CDR3 DNA: TGTGCCAGCAGTCCTAGGACAGGACGGTACCGCGAGCAGTACTTC. Translation: CASSPRTGRYREQYF.

V gene TRBV7-2 combines with J gene TRBJ1-4; D ambiguous. V lost 5 bases and J lost 0, with 16 bases in between. Germline values: CDR1 SGHTA, CDR2 FQGNSA. The CDR3 covers 17 residues. CDR3 nucleotides: TGTGCCAGCAGCCAACCAGCTCGGGATGCAACTAATGAAAAACTGTTTTTT. Protein sequence: CASSQPARDATNEKLFF.

This chain connects TRBV29-1 to TRBJ1-5, with a possible D match to TRBD1 (6 bases). Germline V lookup: CDR1 SQVTM, CDR2 ANQGSEA. Trimming pared 6 bases from V and 6 bases from J, leaving 15 bases between. The CDR3 is 13 amino acids. CDR3: CSVGAGAGQPQHF. The CDR3 DNA reads as TGCAGCGTGGGGGCAGGGGCTGGTCAGCCCCAGCATTTT.

This clone was detected only once. This chain uses TRBV29-1 with TRBJ1-3; no clear D gene. The length of the CDR3 is 11 residues. Trimming took off 4 bases at V and 3 bases at J, with 4 bases between the two ends. Per germline, CDR1 SQVTM and CDR2 ANQGSEA. The CDR3, as DNA: TGCAGCGTTGTAGTTGGAAACACCATATATTTT. Its protein is CSVVVGNTIYF.

The chain joins TRBV27 to TRBJ2-1, with D unclear. The CDR3 contains 15 residues. The V gene's germline CDR1 is MNHEY and CDR2 SMNVEV (reference sequence). The V gene lost 5 bases and the J gene lost 4 bases, with 15 bases spanning the gap. The CDR3 sequence is CASSIWGFRYNEQFF. The CDR3 DNA sequence: TGTGCCAGCAGTATTTGGGGTTTTCGGTACAATGAGCAGTTCTTC.

The V call is TRBV28, the J call TRBJ2-2, with D perhaps TRBD1 or TRBD2 (5 bases each). Germline values: CDR1 MDHEN, CDR2 SYDVKM. V was trimmed by 5 bases and J by 3 bases, leaving 13 bases between them. This CDR3 region has 15 residues. The CDR3 region is CASSGSGTHTGELFF. The CDR3 coding sequence is TGTGCCAGCAGTGGCTCCGGGACCCACACCGGGGAGCTGTTTTTT.

The rearrangement uses TRBV18 and TRBJ1-3; D uncertain. The CDR3 runs to 15 residues. CDR1 and CDR2 from the germline V gene are KGHSH and LQKENI. With 3 bases removed from V and 3 bases from J, the gap between germline ends came to 12 bases. The CDR3 region is CASSPRETSGNTIYF. For the CDR3, the DNA is TGTGCCAGCTCACCCCGAGAGACAAGTGGAAACACCATATATTTT.

Only a few counts were recorded for this clone. The chain recombines TRBV11-3 with TRBJ2-1, with D perhaps matching TRBD1 (6 bases). The CDR3 runs 14 residues. Germline CDR1 is SGHNT and CDR2 is YENEEA. V was pared by 1 base and J by 9 bases, with 13 bases between. The CDR3 DNA reads as TGTGCCAGCAGCTTAGTCACAGGGTCTAGTGAGCAGTTCTTC. Translating gives CASSLVTGSSEQFF.

The chain has TRBV9 and TRBJ1-1; D is unresolved. Per germline, CDR1 SGDLS and CDR2 YYNGEE. Trimming pared 4 bases from V and 0 bases from J, leaving 13 bases between. There are 15 residues in the CDR3. CDR3 sequence: CASSPTTGMNTEAFF. The CDR3 nucleotides are TGTGCCAGCAGCCCCACTACTGGGATGAACACTGAAGCTTTCTTT.

This chain's CDR3 is CASSQDEGGLQPQHF. The CDR3 region has the DNA TGCGCCAGCAGCCAAGATGAAGGAGGGCTTCAGCCCCAGCATTTT. The V gene is TRBV4-1, the J gene TRBJ1-5; no firm D call. The CDR3 is 15 residues long. The ends were cut back, 0 bases at V and 6 bases at J, with 12 bases in the middle. From germline, CDR1 is MGHRA and CDR2 YSYEKL.

V and J are TRBV5-1 and TRBJ2-7, with 11 nucleotides matching TRBD1. The V gene end was trimmed by 0 bases and the J gene end by 5 bases; junction bases not matched to a gene: 1. The CDR3 has 14 amino acids. The V gene's germline CDR1 is SGHRS and CDR2 YFSETQ. The DNA for the CDR3 is TGCGCCAGCAGCTTGGGGACAGGGGGCAACGAGCAGTACTTC. Translation gives CASSLGTGGNEQYF.

The chain couples TRBV7-2 to TRBJ2-7; D possibly corresponds to TRBD2 (5 bases). The length of the CDR3 is 14 residues. Trimming shortened V by 1 base and J by 0 bases, and 7 bases separated the two germline ends. Per the germline V gene, CDR1 is SGHTA and CDR2 is FQGNSA. The CDR3 reads CASSLGGFSYEQYF. The CDR3 region has the DNA TGTGCCAGCAGCTTAGGAGGGTTCTCCTACGAGCAGTACTTC.

The gene calls are TRBV30 and TRBJ2-1; TRBD2 matches 15 bases. V trimming: 3 bases; J trimming: 8 bases; junction bases outside the gene matches: 5. The CDR3 contains 15 residues. Germline values: CDR1 GTSNPN, CDR2 SVGIG (reference sequence). The CDR3 bases are TGTGCCTGGAGCCAAGGACTAGCGGGAGGGGATGAGCAGTTCTTC. Protein product: CAWSQGLAGGDEQFF.

The chain employs TRBV6-2 or TRBV6-3 and TRBJ1-5; D remains ambiguous. CDR1 is MNHEY and CDR2 is SVGEGT in the germline V gene. V gave up 8 bases and J gave up 5 bases, with 19 bases separating them. This CDR3 contains 15 residues. CDR3 in amino acids: CASRPWESGDQPQHF. As DNA, the CDR3 is TGTGCCAGCCGCCCTTGGGAGTCGGGCGATCAGCCCCAGCATTTT.

The J gene is TRBJ1-1, the V gene TRBV20-1; D gene ambiguous. Germline CDR1 and CDR2: DFQATT and SNEGSKA (reference sequence). The CDR3 length is 11 residues. The V end was cut by 7 bases, the J end by 1 base, with 7 bases between. CDR3: CSEAGNTEAFF. Written as DNA, the CDR3 is TGCAGTGAGGCGGGGAACACTGAAGCTTTCTTT.

The V call is TRBV28, the J call TRBJ2-7, with TRBD2 identical over 9 bases. Germline V CDR1 and CDR2: MDHEN, SYDVKM. With V trimmed by 6 bases and J by 4 bases, 1 base remained unmatched. The CDR3 sequence is 12 residues long. DNA for the CDR3: TGTGCCAGCAGGAGCGGGAGGTACGAGCAGTACTTC. It specifies CASRSGRYEQYF.